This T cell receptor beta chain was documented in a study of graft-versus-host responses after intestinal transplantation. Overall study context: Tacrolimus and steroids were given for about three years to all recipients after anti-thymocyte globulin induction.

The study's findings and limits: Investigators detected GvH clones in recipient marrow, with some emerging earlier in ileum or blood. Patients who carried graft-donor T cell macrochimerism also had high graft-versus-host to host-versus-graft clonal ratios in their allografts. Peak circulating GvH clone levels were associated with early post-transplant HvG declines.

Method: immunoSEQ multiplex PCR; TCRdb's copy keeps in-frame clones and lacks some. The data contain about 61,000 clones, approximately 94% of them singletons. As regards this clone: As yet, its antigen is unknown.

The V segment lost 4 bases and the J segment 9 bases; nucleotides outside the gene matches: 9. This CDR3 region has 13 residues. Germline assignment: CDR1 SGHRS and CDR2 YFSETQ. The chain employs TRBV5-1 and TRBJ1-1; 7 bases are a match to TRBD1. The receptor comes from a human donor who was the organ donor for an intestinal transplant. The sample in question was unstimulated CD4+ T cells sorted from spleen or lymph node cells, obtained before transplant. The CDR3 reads CASSRQGGGKAFF. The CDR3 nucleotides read TGCGCCAGCAGCAGACAGGGAGGGGGAAAAGCTTTCTTT.